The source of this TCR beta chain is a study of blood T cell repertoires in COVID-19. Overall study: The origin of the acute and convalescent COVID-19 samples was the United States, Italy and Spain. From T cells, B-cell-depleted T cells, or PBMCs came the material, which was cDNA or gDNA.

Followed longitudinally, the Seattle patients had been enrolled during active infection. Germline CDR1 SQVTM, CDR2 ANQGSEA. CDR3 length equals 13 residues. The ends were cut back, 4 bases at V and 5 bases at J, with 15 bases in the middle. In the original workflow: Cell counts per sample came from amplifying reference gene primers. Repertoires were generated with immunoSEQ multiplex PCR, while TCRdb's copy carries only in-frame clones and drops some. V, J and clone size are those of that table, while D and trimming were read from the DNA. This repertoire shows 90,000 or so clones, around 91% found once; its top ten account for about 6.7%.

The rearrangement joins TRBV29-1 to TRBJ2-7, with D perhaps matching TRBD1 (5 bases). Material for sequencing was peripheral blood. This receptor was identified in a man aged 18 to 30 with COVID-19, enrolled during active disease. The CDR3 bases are TGCAGCGTTGTTGCAGGGCATTTCGACGAGCAGTACTTC. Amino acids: CSVVAGHFDEQYF.